This T cell receptor beta chain is drawn from a study of T cell repertoires in cytomegalovirus infection. Study results and caveats: Ex vivo, HLA-C-restricted CMV-specific TCR beta clonotypes prevailed over the rest of the response.

TCRdb re-derived calls from the reads in MiXCR, one entry per CDR3 protein. The table has about 920,000 distinct CDR3 sequences, around 29% seen once. The sample holds many counts of this clonotype. Its antigen remains unknown. The CDR3 has 16 amino acids. Trimming stripped 7 bases from V and 2 bases from J, with 17 bases between. The source of this sequence is a human donor in good health (CMV status not recorded). Some clones in this sample may be carry-over from other donors' samples. This rearrangement joins TRBV12-3 or TRBV12-4 to TRBJ2-2; D possibly corresponds to TRBD1 (6 bases). The input for sequencing was cultured CD8+ T cells from PBMCs, taken from culture after CMV antigen stimulation. In nucleotides, the CDR3 is TGTGCCAGCACTCCGGACAGACTTATAAACACCGGGGAGCTGTTTTTT. It is translated as CASTPDRLINTGELFF.